Listed below are T cell receptor beta chains from one sample, sequenced in a study of neurological immune-mediated disorders. TCRdb redid the calling of the 5' RACE reads with MiXCR, one entry per CDR3 protein. The table lists tens of thousands of distinct CDR3 sequences, 2.6% of them singletons. Sequencing was performed on PBMCs. The origin of the receptors is a woman aged 25 to 45 with multiple sclerosis. CDR3s include the opening cysteine and the closing phenylalanine or tryptophan. The D gene is left open where the match is weak. Some rows have no size entry. The others give once, few or many, or a class for an expanded clone.

TRBV5-1	many	14	TRBJ2-3	.	CASSLEVNTDTQYF	TGCGCCAGCAGCTTGGAGGTTAACACAGATACGCAGTATTTT
TRBV6-5	many	15	TRBJ2-7	TRBD1	CASSYSGTGDYEQYF	TGTGCCAGCAGTTACTCTGGGACAGGGGACTACGAGCAGTACTTC
TRBV5-1	many	13	TRBJ1-1	TRBD1	CASNFQGGAEAFF	TGCGCCAGCAACTTTCAGGGGGGAGCTGAAGCTTTCTTT
TRBV5-1	many	13	TRBJ1-1	.	CASSLGSDTEAFF	TGCGCCAGCAGCTTGGGGTCGGATACTGAAGCTTTCTTT
TRBV7-2	many	12	TRBJ2-3	.	CASSFLADTQYF	TGTGCCAGCAGCTTCTTGGCAGATACGCAGTATTTT
TRBV7-9	many	16	TRBJ2-7	TRBD2	CASSSGTSGRVYEQYF	TGTGCCAGCAGCTCCGGGACTAGCGGGAGGGTCTACGAGCAGTACTTC
TRBV3-1	many	17	TRBJ1-4	.	CASSQDRAGPTNEKLFF	TGTGCCAGCAGCCAGGACCGTGCCGGACCAACTAATGAAAAACTGTTTTTT
TRBV6-4	many	15	TRBJ2-3	TRBD1	CASSAQGESTDTQYF	TGTGCCAGCAGTGCCCAGGGGGAAAGCACAGATACGCAGTATTTT
TRBV5-1	many	14	TRBJ2-3	TRBD1	CASSPGQSTDTQYF	TGCGCCAGCAGCCCGGGACAGAGCACAGATACGCAGTATTTT
TRBV5-8	many	13	TRBJ1-2	.	CASAGPSGYGYTF	TGTGCCAGCGCGGGCCCTTCGGGCTATGGCTACACCTTC
TRBV30	.	16	TRBJ1-1	TRBD1	CACGRRVTGENTEAFF	TGTGCCTGTGGTCGGAGGGTTACAGGGGAAAACACTGAAGCTTTCTTT
TRBV7-2	many	15	TRBJ2-3	TRBD2	CASSLVGGRLDTQYF	TGTGCCAGCAGCTTAGTTGGCGGGAGATTAGATACGCAGTATTTT
TRBV27	many	15	TRBJ1-2	TRBD1	CASSPGQGRLGGYTF	TGTGCCAGCAGTCCTGGACAGGGCAGATTGGGAGGCTACACCTTC
TRBV11-2	many	13	TRBJ2-7	TRBD1	CASGGTGVHEQYF	TGTGCCAGCGGTGGGACAGGGGTTCACGAGCAGTACTTC
TRBV5-1	many	15	TRBJ2-1	.	CASSLGGSSYNEQFF	TGTGCCAGCAGCTTAGGGGGGAGCTCCTACAATGAGCAGTTCTTC
TRBV3-1	many	16	TRBJ2-7	.	CASSQTATGVLNEQYF	TGTGCCAGCAGCCAAACGGCGACCGGGGTTTTGAACGAGCAGTACTTC
TRBV7-6	few	15	TRBJ2-1	.	CASSLGGGVPNEQFF	TGTGCCAGCAGCTTAGGGGGTGGTGTCCCCAATGAGCAGTTCTTC
TRBV29-1	many	8	TRBJ1-2	.	CSVESYTF	TGCAGCGTTGAGAGCTACACCTTC
TRBV7-9	many	16	TRBJ2-7	TRBD2	CASTLGGGMVEYEQYF	TGTGCCAGCACCTTAGGCGGGGGGATGGTTGAATACGAGCAGTACTTC
TRBV6-2/TRBV6-3	many	13	TRBJ1-1	.	CASSDWGNTEAFF	TGTGCCAGCAGTGACTGGGGGAACACTGAAGCTTTCTTT
TRBV4-3	many	15	TRBJ2-7	.	CASSQERTGQTKQYF	TGCGCCAGCAGCCAAGAAAGGACGGGGCAGACGAAGCAGTACTTC
TRBV29-1	many	14	TRBJ1-3	.	CSVQGSPSGNTIYF	TGCAGCGTTCAGGGATCTCCCTCTGGAAACACCATATATTTT
TRBV15	many	15	TRBJ1-1	.	CATSRETGAITEAFF	TGTGCCACCAGCAGAGAAACGGGGGCCATCACTGAAGCTTTCTTT
TRBV9	many	14	TRBJ1-5	.	CASSVEAVNQPQHF	TGTGCCAGCAGCGTAGAGGCAGTTAATCAGCCCCAGCATTTT
TRBV12-3/TRBV12-4	many	16	TRBJ2-3	.	CASSPFRGEIVDTQYF	TGTGCCAGCAGCCCATTCAGGGGGGAGATCGTGGATACGCAGTATTTT
TRBV10-3	many	12	TRBJ2-3	.	CAISGVGDTQYF	TGTGCCATCTCAGGGGTAGGAGATACGCAGTATTTT
TRBV5-6	many	18	TRBJ2-1	.	CASSTLEGGILTYNEQFF	TGTGCCAGCAGCACCCTCGAGGGCGGGATCCTCACCTACAATGAGCAGTTCTTC
TRBV20-1	many	15	TRBJ2-3	.	CSARRRSTWSDTQYF	TGCAGTGCTAGACGTCGGTCCACCTGGTCCGATACGCAGTATTTT
TRBV5-1	many	15	TRBJ2-7	.	CASSLGSGSSYEQYF	TGCGCCAGCAGCTTGGGATCAGGGAGCTCCTACGAGCAGTACTTC
TRBV7-9	many	14	TRBJ2-3	.	CASSPTPRSDTQYF	TGTGCCAGCAGCCCCACCCCGAGGTCAGATACGCAGTATTTT
TRBV20-1	many	17	TRBJ2-2	TRBD2	CSARDPASGDNTGELFF	TGCAGTGCTAGAGATCCAGCTAGCGGGGACAACACCGGGGAGCTGTTTTTT
TRBV20-1	many	12	TRBJ2-1	TRBD1	CSAGTVNNEQFF	TGCAGTGCTGGGACAGTAAACAATGAGCAGTTCTTC
TRBV20-1	many	12	TRBJ2-7	.	CSATRQSYEQYF	TGCAGTGCCACCCGTCAATCCTACGAGCAGTACTTC
TRBV6-5	few	15	TRBJ1-2	TRBD1	CASSQTGKINYGYTF	TGTGCCAGCAGCCAGACAGGGAAAATTAACTATGGCTACACCTTC
TRBV19	many	13	TRBJ1-2	.	CASRSTTAYGYTF	TGTGCCAGTAGGTCTACGACGGCCTATGGCTACACCTTC
TRBV12-3/TRBV12-4	many	13	TRBJ1-2	.	CASSPPGFRGYTF	TGTGCCAGCAGTCCGCCCGGGTTCCGGGGCTACACCTTC
TRBV7-9	many	14	TRBJ2-3	TRBD2	CATHGLAPTDTQYF	TGTGCCACGCACGGACTAGCGCCCACAGATACGCAGTATTTT
TRBV7-6	many	14	TRBJ2-3	.	CASSPVGGPDTQYF	TGTGCCAGCAGCCCGGTGGGGGGACCAGATACGCAGTATTTT
TRBV28	many	16	TRBJ2-1	TRBD2	CASREWIAGPSDEQFF	TGTGCCAGCAGGGAGTGGATAGCGGGCCCCTCGGATGAGCAGTTCTTC
TRBV5-1	many	13	TRBJ2-1	.	CASSLATGNEQFF	TGCGCCAGCAGCTTGGCCACGGGGAATGAGCAGTTCTTC
TRBV10-3	many	15	TRBJ1-1	.	CAISESWGDNTEAFF	TGTGCCATCAGTGAGTCGTGGGGAGACAACACTGAAGCTTTCTTT
TRBV27	many	11	TRBJ2-3	.	CASTNTDTQYF	TGTGCCAGCACTAACACAGATACGCAGTATTTT
TRBV11-2	many	15	TRBJ1-4	.	CASSLLGGKGEKLFF	TGTGCCAGCAGCTTACTGGGGGGAAAGGGTGAAAAACTGTTTTTT
TRBV12-3/TRBV12-4	many	14	TRBJ2-1	TRBD2	CASTPTSGYNEQFF	TGTGCCAGCACCCCCACTAGCGGGTACAATGAGCAGTTCTTC
TRBV18	many	16	TRBJ2-3	.	CASSPYYERATDTQYF	TGTGCCAGCTCACCATATTACGAGCGGGCCACAGATACGCAGTATTTT
TRBV29-1	.	13	TRBJ2-7	.	CSVEDRGTYEQYF	TGCAGCGTTGAAGATCGAGGCACCTACGAGCAGTACTTC